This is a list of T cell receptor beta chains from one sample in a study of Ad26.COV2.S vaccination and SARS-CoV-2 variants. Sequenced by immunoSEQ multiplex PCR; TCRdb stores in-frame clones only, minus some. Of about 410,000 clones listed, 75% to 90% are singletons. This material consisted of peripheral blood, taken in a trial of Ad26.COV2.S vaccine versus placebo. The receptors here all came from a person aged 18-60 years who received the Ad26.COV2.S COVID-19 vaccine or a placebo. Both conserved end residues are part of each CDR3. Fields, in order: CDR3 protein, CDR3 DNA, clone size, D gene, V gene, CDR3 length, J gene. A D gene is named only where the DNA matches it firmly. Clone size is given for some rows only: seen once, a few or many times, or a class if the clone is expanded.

cdr3_aa: CASSMEGNQPQHF; cdr3_nt: TGTGCCAGTAGTATGGAGGGGAATCAGCCCCAGCATTTT; clone_size: NA; d_call: NA; v_call: TRBV19; cdr3_length: 13; j_call: TRBJ1-5
cdr3_aa: CASRGTGGTGELFF; cdr3_nt: TGTGCCAGCAGGGGGACAGGGGGAACCGGGGAGCTGTTTTTT; clone_size: NA; d_call: TRBD1; v_call: TRBV14; cdr3_length: 14; j_call: TRBJ2-2
cdr3_aa: CASSTLEGQPQHF; cdr3_nt: TGTGCCAGTTCGACCTTGGAGGGTCAGCCCCAGCATTTT; clone_size: NA; d_call: NA; v_call: TRBV19; cdr3_length: 13; j_call: TRBJ1-5
cdr3_aa: CSAWTGGQQYF; cdr3_nt: TGCAGCGCCTGGACAGGGGGCCAGCAGTACTTC; clone_size: NA; d_call: TRBD1; v_call: TRBV29-1; cdr3_length: 11; j_call: TRBJ2-7
cdr3_aa: CASSRQGLTQPQHF; cdr3_nt: TGTGCCAGTAGTAGACAGGGCCTCACTCAGCCCCAGCATTTT; clone_size: NA; d_call: TRBD1; v_call: TRBV19; cdr3_length: 14; j_call: TRBJ1-5
cdr3_aa: CASSGQGGPTDTQYF; cdr3_nt: TGTGCCAGCTCAGGACAGGGGGGCCCCACAGATACGCAGTATTTT; clone_size: NA; d_call: TRBD1; v_call: TRBV18; cdr3_length: 15; j_call: TRBJ2-3
cdr3_aa: CAWGLSYSGANVLTF; cdr3_nt: TGTGCCTGGGGACTGAGTTACTCTGGGGCCAACGTCCTGACTTTC; clone_size: NA; d_call: NA; v_call: TRBV30; cdr3_length: 15; j_call: TRBJ2-6
cdr3_aa: CASSPRGLARLLYEQYF; cdr3_nt: TGTGCCAGCAGCCCAAGGGGACTAGCGAGACTACTTTACGAGCAGTACTTC; clone_size: NA; d_call: TRBD2; v_call: TRBV7-8; cdr3_length: 17; j_call: TRBJ2-7
cdr3_aa: CASSLDGGRAYEQYF; cdr3_nt: TGTGCCAGCAGCTTAGACGGCGGGAGGGCCTACGAGCAGTACTTC; clone_size: NA; d_call: TRBD2; v_call: TRBV7-6; cdr3_length: 15; j_call: TRBJ2-7
cdr3_aa: CASSSGTGGLGYNSPLHF; cdr3_nt: TGTGCCAGCAGTTCTGGGACAGGGGGCCTGGGGTATAATTCACCCCTCCACTTT; clone_size: few; d_call: TRBD1; v_call: TRBV28; cdr3_length: 18; j_call: TRBJ1-6
cdr3_aa: CASSQDHRVTSGSYNEQFF; cdr3_nt: TGTGCCAGCAGCCAAGATCATCGGGTTACTAGCGGCTCCTACAATGAGCAGTTCTTC; clone_size: NA; d_call: TRBD2; v_call: TRBV3-1/TRBV3-2; cdr3_length: 19; j_call: TRBJ2-1
cdr3_aa: CASSQAGTLYNEQFF; cdr3_nt: TGTGCCAGTAGTCAAGCCGGGACTTTGTACAATGAGCAGTTCTTC; clone_size: NA; d_call: NA; v_call: TRBV19; cdr3_length: 15; j_call: TRBJ2-1
cdr3_aa: CASRPFTGGGLNEQFF; cdr3_nt: TGTGCCAGCAGGCCTTTTACAGGGGGCGGCCTCAATGAGCAGTTCTTC; clone_size: NA; d_call: TRBD1; v_call: TRBV7-2; cdr3_length: 16; j_call: TRBJ2-1
cdr3_aa: CASSEFTPSSYEQYF; cdr3_nt: TGTGCCAGCAGTGAATTCACTCCGAGCTCCTACGAGCAGTACTTC; clone_size: NA; d_call: NA; v_call: TRBV2; cdr3_length: 15; j_call: TRBJ2-7
cdr3_aa: CASSMSRTAEQFF; cdr3_nt: TGTGCCAGCAGTATGTCTAGAACGGCTGAGCAGTTCTTC; clone_size: NA; d_call: NA; v_call: TRBV28; cdr3_length: 13; j_call: TRBJ2-1
cdr3_aa: CSVVDRGNTGELFF; cdr3_nt: TGCAGCGTTGTTGACAGGGGAAACACCGGGGAGCTGTTTTTT; clone_size: NA; d_call: TRBD1; v_call: TRBV29-1; cdr3_length: 14; j_call: TRBJ2-2